Only one count was recorded for the clone carrying this T cell receptor beta chain. The data were taken from a study of blood T cell repertoires in COVID-19. Recruitment covered about two dozen US areas and drew participants whose ages spanned about 18 to 90 years. TCRdb keeps only in-frame clones here, not all; method: immunoSEQ multiplex PCR. Of about 350,000 clones detected, 87% appear once; the ten largest clones hold 1%. J was trimmed by 8 bases and V by 4 bases; bases with no gene match: 9. CDR1 is SGHVS and CDR2 is FQNEAQ in the germline V gene. CDR3 length: 14 residues. Sequencing was performed on PBMCs or T cells enriched from blood (not recorded which). The chain uses TRBV7-8 and TRBJ1-1; 8 nucleotides agree with TRBD1. The TCR originated in a woman in her twenties or thirties who had recovered from COVID-19. The CDR3 DNA reads TGTGCCAGCAGCTCTCACTCCAGGGGGCGGGAAGCTTTCTTT. Translated: CASSSHSRGREAFF.